This T cell receptor (beta chain) was captured in a study of shared clonotypes between healthy human individuals. J was trimmed by 5 bases and V by 5 bases; bases with no gene match: 6. CDR3 length: 15 residues. Per the germline V gene, CDR1 is WNHNN and CDR2 is SYGVQD (reference sequence). Every immunoSEQ plate was one replicate of a subset's evenly spread DNA. What was sequenced on ten immunoSEQ deep assay plates was unsorted PBMC DNA. Profiling relied on immunoSEQ multiplex PCR, and the TCRdb table lists in-frame clones only, not all of them. The sample comprises 400,000 to 500,000 clones, approximately 79% of which are singletons, and less than 15% rests with the top ten.

The receptor was isolated from a middle-aged woman in good health. Some clones in this sample may be carry-over from other donors' samples. The chain has TRBV10-1 and TRBJ2-1; 10 bases are shared with TRBD2. The source material was PBMCs. The CDR3 region is CASSIGLAENNEQFF. The CDR3 DNA is TGCGCCAGCAGTATAGGACTAGCGGAAAACAATGAGCAGTTCTTC.